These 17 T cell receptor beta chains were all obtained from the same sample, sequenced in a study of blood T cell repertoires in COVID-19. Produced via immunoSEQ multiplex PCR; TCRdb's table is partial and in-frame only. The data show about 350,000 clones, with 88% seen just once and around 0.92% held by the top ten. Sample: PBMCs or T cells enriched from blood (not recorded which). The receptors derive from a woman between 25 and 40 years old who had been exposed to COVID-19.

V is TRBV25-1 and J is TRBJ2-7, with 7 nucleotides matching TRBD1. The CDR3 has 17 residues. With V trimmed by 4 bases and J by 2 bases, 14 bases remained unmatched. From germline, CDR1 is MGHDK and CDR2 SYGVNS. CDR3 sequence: CASSAYDISGTAYEQYF. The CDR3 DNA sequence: TGTGCCAGCAGTGCGTACGACATCTCCGGGACAGCCTACGAGCAGTACTTC.

The CDR3 reads CASSLERLPGANVLTF. CDR3 nucleotides: TGTGCCAGCAGCTTGGAGCGTCTCCCCGGGGCCAACGTCCTGACTTTC. V gene TRBV7-3 combines with J gene TRBJ2-6; no definite D call. Germline-derived CDR1 and CDR2 are SGHTA and FQGTGA. The V end was cut by 3 bases, the J end by 4 bases, with 13 bases between. This CDR3 spans 16 amino acids.

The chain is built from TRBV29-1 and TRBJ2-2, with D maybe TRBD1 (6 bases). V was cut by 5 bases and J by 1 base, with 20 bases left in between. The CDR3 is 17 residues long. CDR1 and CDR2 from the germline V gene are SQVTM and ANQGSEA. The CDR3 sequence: CSVPGPLGALNTGELFF. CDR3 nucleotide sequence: TGCAGCGTTCCCGGCCCCCTGGGGGCGCTGAACACCGGGGAGCTGTTTTTT.

DNA of the CDR3: TGTGCCAGCAGCAAGCTAGCGGGAGAGGGGGGAGATACGCAGTATTTT. Translating gives CASSKLAGEGGDTQYF. The chain employs TRBV9 and TRBJ2-3, with 10 bases lining up with TRBD2. Germline V gives CDR1 SGDLS, CDR2 YYNGEE. The V and J ends lost 4 bases and 5 bases, in that order; junction bases with no gene match: 10. This CDR3 region has 16 residues.

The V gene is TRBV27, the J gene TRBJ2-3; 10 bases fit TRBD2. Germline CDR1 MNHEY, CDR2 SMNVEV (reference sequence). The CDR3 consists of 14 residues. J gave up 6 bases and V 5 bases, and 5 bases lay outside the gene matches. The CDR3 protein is CASSNLAGVDTQYF. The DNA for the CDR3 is TGTGCCAGCAGTAATCTAGCGGGAGTCGATACGCAGTATTTT.

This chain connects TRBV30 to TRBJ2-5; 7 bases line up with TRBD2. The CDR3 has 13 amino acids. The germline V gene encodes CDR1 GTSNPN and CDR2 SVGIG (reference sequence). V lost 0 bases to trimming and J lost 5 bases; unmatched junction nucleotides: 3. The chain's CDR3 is CAWSVGGGETQYF. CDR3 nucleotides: TGTGCCTGGAGTGTCGGGGGAGGGGAGACCCAGTACTTC.

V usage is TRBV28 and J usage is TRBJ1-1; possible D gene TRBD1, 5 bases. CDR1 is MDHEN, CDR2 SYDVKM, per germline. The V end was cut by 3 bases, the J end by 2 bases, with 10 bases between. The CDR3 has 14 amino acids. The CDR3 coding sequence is TGTGCCAGCAGTTTCGTCAGGGCAAACACTGAAGCTTTCTTT. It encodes CASSFVRANTEAFF. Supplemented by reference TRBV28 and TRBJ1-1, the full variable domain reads DVKVTQSSRYLVKRTGEKVFLECVQDMDHENMFWYRQDPGLGLRLIYFSYDVKMKEKGDIPEGYSVSREKKERFSLILESASTNQTSMYLCASSFVRANTEAFFGQGTRLTVV.

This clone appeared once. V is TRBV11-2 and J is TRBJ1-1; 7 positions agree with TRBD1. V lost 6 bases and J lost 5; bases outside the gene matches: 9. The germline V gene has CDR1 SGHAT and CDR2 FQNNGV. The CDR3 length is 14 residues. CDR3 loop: CASRPDRDETEAFF. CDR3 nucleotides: TGTGCCAGCAGACCAGACAGGGATGAAACTGAAGCTTTCTTT.

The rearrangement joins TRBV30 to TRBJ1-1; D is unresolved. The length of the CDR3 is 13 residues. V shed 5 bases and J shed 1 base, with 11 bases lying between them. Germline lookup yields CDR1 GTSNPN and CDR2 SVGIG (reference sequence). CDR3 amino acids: CAWSSDTNTEAFF. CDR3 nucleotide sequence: TGTGCCTGGTCCAGTGATACGAACACTGAAGCTTTCTTT.

The chain's CDR3 is CASSRPDREDQPQHF. CDR3 DNA sequence: TGCGCCAGCAGCCGACCGGACAGGGAGGACCAGCCCCAGCATTTT. This chain joins TRBV4-1 and TRBJ1-5, with 8 bases lining up with TRBD1. The junction had 9 bases not matched to a gene; V was cut back by 4 bases and J by 7 bases. CDR3 length: 15 amino acids. CDR1 MGHRA and CDR2 YSYEKL come from the germline V gene.

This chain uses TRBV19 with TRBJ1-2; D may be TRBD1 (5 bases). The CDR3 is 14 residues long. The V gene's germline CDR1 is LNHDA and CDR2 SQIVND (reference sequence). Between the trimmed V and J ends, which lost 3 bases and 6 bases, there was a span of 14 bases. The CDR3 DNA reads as TGTGCCAGTAGTATTGGGGACGGGAGACATGGCTACACCTTC. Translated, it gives CASSIGDGRHGYTF. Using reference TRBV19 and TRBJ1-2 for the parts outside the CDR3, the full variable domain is DGGITQSPKYLFRKEGQNVTLSCEQNLNHDAMYWYRQDPGQGLRLIYYSQIVNDFQKGDIAEGYSVSREKKESFPLTVTSAQKNPTAFYLCASSIGDGRHGYTFGSGTRLTVV.

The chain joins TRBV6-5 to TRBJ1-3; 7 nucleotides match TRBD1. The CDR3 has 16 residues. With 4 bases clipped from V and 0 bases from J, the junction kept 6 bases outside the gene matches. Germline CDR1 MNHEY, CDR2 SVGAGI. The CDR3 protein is CASSWAGQLSGNTIYF. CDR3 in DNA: TGTGCCAGCAGTTGGGCGGGACAGCTCTCTGGAAACACCATATATTTT.

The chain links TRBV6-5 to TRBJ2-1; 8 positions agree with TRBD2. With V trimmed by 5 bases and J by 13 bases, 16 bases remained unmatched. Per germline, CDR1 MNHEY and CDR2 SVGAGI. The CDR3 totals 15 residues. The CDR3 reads CASSRPGGAGRTQFF. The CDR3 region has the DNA TGTGCCAGCAGTCGCCCCGGGGGGGCTGGTCGGACCCAGTTCTTC.

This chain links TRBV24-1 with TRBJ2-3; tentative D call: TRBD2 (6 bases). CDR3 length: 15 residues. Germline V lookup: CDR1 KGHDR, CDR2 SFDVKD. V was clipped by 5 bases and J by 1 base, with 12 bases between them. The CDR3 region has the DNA TGTGCCACCAGTGGGAGGGCTAGCGGCACAGATACGCAGTATTTT. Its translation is CATSGRASGTDTQYF.

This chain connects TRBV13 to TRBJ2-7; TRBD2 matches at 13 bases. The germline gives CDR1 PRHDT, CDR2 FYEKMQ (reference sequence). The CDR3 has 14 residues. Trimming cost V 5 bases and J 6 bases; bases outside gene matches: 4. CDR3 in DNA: TGTGCCAGCAGCCCCGGACTAGCGGGAGCCGAGCAGTACTTC. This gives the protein CASSPGLAGAEQYF. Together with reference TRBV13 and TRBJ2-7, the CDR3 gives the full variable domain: AAGVIQSPRHLIKEKRETATLKCYPIPRHDTVYWYQQGPGQDPQFLISFYEKMQSDKGSIPDRFSAQQFSDYHSELNMSSLELGDSALYFCASSPGLAGAEQYFGPGTRLTVT.

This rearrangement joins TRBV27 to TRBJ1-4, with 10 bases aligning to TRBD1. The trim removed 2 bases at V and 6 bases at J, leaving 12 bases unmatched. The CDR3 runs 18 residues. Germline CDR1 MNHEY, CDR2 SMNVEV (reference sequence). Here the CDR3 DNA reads TGTGCCAGCAGTTTAGTAGGGACAGGGGTATTACCGGATGAAAAACTGTTTTTT. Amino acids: CASSLVGTGVLPDEKLFF.

The CDR3 loop is CASSSTGGLYNEQFF. In DNA form, the CDR3 reads TGTGCCAGCAGCTCGACGGGGGGCCTCTACAATGAGCAGTTCTTC. This chain links TRBV11-2 with TRBJ2-1; perhaps TRBD2 as D (7 bases). Trimming shortened V by 4 bases and J by 3 bases, and 13 bases separated the two germline ends. CDR3 length: 15 amino acids. Germline CDR1 and CDR2: SGHAT and FQNNGV.